A single sample gave rise to the 8 T cell receptor beta chains below, sequenced in a study of blood T cells in healthy people across ages. A second PCR, run for roughly 7 to 12 cycles, used a sample-barcoded 5' primer plus a J-beta primer mix. TCRdb re-called the 5' RACE reads with MiXCR, one entry per CDR3 protein. In the table there are roughly 1 million distinct CDR3 sequences, 25% of which are singletons. The same data also went into a second study, on T cells of mothers and their children.

Sequences were obtained from blood. The receptors here all came from a girl aged 2 to 9 in good health.

This clonotype was picked up a small number of times. The rearrangement uses TRBV6-1 and TRBJ1-4; D not resolved. Germline values: CDR1 MNHNS, CDR2 SASEGT. This CDR3 region has 14 residues. V was shortened by 5 bases and J by 0 bases, with 7 bases between the two germline ends. CDR3 region: CASSLLTTNEKLFF. In DNA form, the CDR3 reads TGTGCCAGCAGTTTGCTTACAACTAATGAAAAACTGTTTTTT.

This chain connects TRBV10-3 to TRBJ1-4; D is possibly TRBD1 (6 bases). Trimming stripped 8 bases from V and 5 bases from J, with 9 bases between. CDR3 size: 12 residues. Germline V CDR1 and CDR2: ENHRY, SYGVKD. CDR3 residues: CAISQGNEKLFF. The DNA of the CDR3 is TGTGCCATCTCACAGGGCAATGAAAAACTGTTTTTT.

The table lists this clonotype with a few counts. This sequence joins TRBV10-3 and TRBJ2-5; D possibly matches TRBD1 or TRBD2 (5 bases each). The length of the CDR3 is 13 residues. CDR1 and CDR2 from the germline V gene are ENHRY and SYGVKD. The ends were cut back, 3 bases at V and 3 bases at J, with 8 bases in the middle. CDR3 sequence (DNA): TGTGCCATCAGTGAACGGGACGAAGAGACCCAGTACTTC. Translating it yields CAISERDEETQYF.

J is TRBJ2-5 and V is TRBV28; the match to TRBD1 covers 8 bases. V shed 6 bases and J 5 bases; nucleotides not matched to a gene: 8. The CDR3 is made up of 14 amino acids. Per germline, CDR1 MDHEN and CDR2 SYDVKM. CDR3 coding DNA: TGTGCCAGCAGCTCCCTGGGACAGGAGGAGACCCAGTACTTC. Its translation is CASSSLGQEETQYF.

The sample holds a few counts of this clonotype. The chain is built from TRBV29-1 and TRBJ2-4; 10 nucleotides line up with TRBD1. The CDR3 length is 17 residues. Germline lookup yields CDR1 SQVTM and CDR2 ANQGSEA. Losses at the gene ends were 3 bases for V and 7 bases for J; bases not matched to a gene: 15. The CDR3 sequence: CSVEAGTGEAEGNIQYF. As DNA, the CDR3 is TGCAGCGTTGAGGCCGGGACAGGGGAGGCTGAGGGGAACATTCAGTACTTC.

This clonotype has more than one count but fewer than ten. The V gene is TRBV2, the J gene TRBJ2-3, with 12 positions matching TRBD1. This CDR3 has 17 residues. V trimming: 8 bases; J trimming: 7 bases; junction bases outside the gene matches: 16. Germline CDR1 reads SNHLY; CDR2 reads FYNNEI. The CDR3 nucleotides are TGTGCCAGCTGGCAGGTCGGGACAGGGGGCAGATTGAATACGCAGTATTTT. It codes for CASWQVGTGGRLNTQYF.

The sample holds a few counts of this clonotype. The chain has TRBV28 and TRBJ1-2; tentatively, D is TRBD1 (5 bases). This CDR3 region has 14 residues. Germline CDR1 reads MDHEN; CDR2 reads SYDVKM. V shed 3 bases and J shed 3 bases, with 11 bases lying between them. CDR3 DNA: TGTGCCAGCAGTTTTTCGACAGCCTACTATGGCTACACCTTC. Protein: CASSFSTAYYGYTF.

This rearrangement joins TRBV6-1 to TRBJ1-1; a possible D gene is TRBD1 (5 bases). The germline CDR1 and CDR2 sequences are MNHNS and SASEGT. The CDR3 sequence is 15 residues long. Trimming left V 2 bases short and J 4 bases short, with 14 bases between. The CDR3 bases are TGTGCCAGCAGTGAAATCACCAGGGCGGGCACTGAAGCTTTCTTT. It yields the protein CASSEITRAGTEAFF.